This T cell receptor beta chain was sequenced for a study of blood T cell repertoires in COVID-19. V shed 0 bases and J shed 4 bases, with 7 bases lying between them. This CDR3 spans 14 amino acids. The germline gives CDR1 WSHSY, CDR2 SAAADI. Clones were sequenced by immunoSEQ multiplex PCR, and TCRdb holds only the in-frame ones, with some missing. Of hundreds of thousands of clones detected, 80% to 90% appear once; the ten largest clones hold about 2.2%. Living in about two dozen US areas, the participants were between roughly 18 and 89 years of age. The chain has TRBV10-2 and TRBJ1-5; D might be TRBD1 (5 bases). The sample consisted of PBMCs or T cells enriched from blood (not recorded which). The TCR was taken from a woman younger than 35 who had recovered from COVID-19. CDR3 loop: CASSESGVNQPQHF. The CDR3 DNA follows: TGCGCCAGCAGTGAGTCAGGGGTGAATCAGCCCCAGCATTTT.